The 21 T cell receptor beta chains given below trace back to one sample, sequenced in a study of cytomegalovirus exposure and HLA in healthy donors. 60 Vbeta and 13 Jbeta primers were used in PCR. Measured with immunoSEQ multiplex PCR; TCRdb has only the in-frame clones, and not every one. Of 150,000 to 200,000 clones listed, about 81% are singletons. The specimen was PBMCs. These receptors all stem from a woman aged 18-29 years in good health and CMV-seronegative.

The chain recombines TRBV7-9 with TRBJ1-3; a possible D gene is TRBD1 (6 bases). Germline CDR1 SEHNR, CDR2 FQNEAQ (reference sequence). V shed 3 bases and J shed 2 bases, with 11 bases lying between them. The CDR3 is made up of 15 amino acids. The CDR3 region is CASSFIQGTGNTIYF. For the CDR3, the DNA is TGTGCCAGCAGCTTTATACAGGGTACTGGAAACACCATATATTTT.

The chain recombines TRBV6-1 with TRBJ2-1; TRBD1 matches at 7 bases. Germline V gene sequence: CDR1 MNHNS, CDR2 SASEGT. V shed 6 bases and J 4 bases; nucleotides not matched to a gene: 6. This CDR3 comprises 14 residues. The CDR3 region has the DNA TGTGCCAGCAGAACAAACAGGGGATACAATGAGCAGTTCTTC. It is translated as CASRTNRGYNEQFF.

The V and J genes are TRBV7-9 and TRBJ1-1; no clear D gene. There are 11 residues in the CDR3. The V end lost 4 bases, the J end lost 3 bases, and 3 bases lay between the germline ends. Germline assignment: CDR1 SEHNR and CDR2 FQNEAQ (reference sequence). The CDR3 loop reads CASSSYTEAFF. CDR3 nucleotide sequence: TGTGCCAGCAGCTCTTACACTGAAGCTTTCTTT.

The V and J genes are TRBV19 and TRBJ2-7; D not certain. The CDR3 runs 15 residues. CDR1 LNHDA and CDR2 SQIVND come from the germline V gene (reference sequence). V lost 3 bases to trimming and J lost 1 base, with 13 bases between them. In DNA, the CDR3 is TGTGCCAGTAGTATGTCGTTCGCGCGGTCCTACGAGCAGTACTTC. This encodes CASSMSFARSYEQYF.

The CDR3 protein is CASSAGTGGTDTQYF. DNA of the CDR3: TGTGCCAGCAGTGCCGGGACAGGGGGCACAGATACGCAGTATTTT. The V and J genes are TRBV6-4 and TRBJ2-3; 10 nucleotides agree with TRBD1. Germline V gives CDR1 MRHNA, CDR2 SNTAGT. After removal of 4 bases from V and 1 base from J, the junction contained 2 bases not matched to a gene. This CDR3 has 15 amino acids.

V and J are TRBV5-5 and TRBJ2-1, with D perhaps TRBD1 (5 bases). The length of the CDR3 is 16 residues. Germline V gene sequence: CDR1 SGHKS, CDR2 YYEKEE (reference sequence). Trimming pared 0 bases from V and 0 bases from J, leaving 10 bases between. CDR3 nucleotides: TGTGCCAGCAGCTTGGGGTGGGGCAGCTCCTACAATGAGCAGTTCTTC. It encodes CASSLGWGSSYNEQFF.

In nucleotides, the CDR3 is TGTGCCAGCAGCCTCGGGACACCCAATGAGCAGTTCTTC. It translates to CASSLGTPNEQFF. This chain joins TRBV13 and TRBJ2-1; D perhaps matches TRBD1 (6 bases). Germline V gene sequence: CDR1 PRHDT, CDR2 FYEKMQ (reference sequence). Trimming cost V 5 bases and J 6 bases, with 11 bases left between them. CDR3 length equals 13 residues.

The chain uses TRBV15 and TRBJ1-1; D unclear. The CDR3 totals 13 residues. Germline loops: CDR1 LNHNV, CDR2 YYDKDF (reference sequence). Trimming left V 8 bases short and J 1 base short, with 11 bases between. The CDR3 sequence is CATGRNPNTEAFF. DNA for the CDR3: TGTGCCACCGGGCGCAACCCGAACACTGAAGCTTTCTTT.

This clone was detected ten times or more. The J gene is TRBJ1-5, the V gene TRBV6-5, with 8 nucleotides matching TRBD1. The CDR3 length is 15 residues. V lost 5 bases, J lost 3 bases, and 6 bases stayed unmatched. Germline-derived CDR1 and CDR2 are MNHEY and SVGAGI. CDR3: CASSPGDRYNQPQHF. The CDR3 DNA sequence: TGTGCCAGCAGTCCGGGGGACAGGTACAATCAGCCCCAGCATTTT.

The chain uses TRBV7-6 and TRBJ1-3; the match to TRBD1 covers 9 bases. The CDR3 runs 17 residues. Germline loops: CDR1 SGHVS, CDR2 FNYEAQ. Losses at the gene ends were 2 bases for V and 3 bases for J; bases not matched to a gene: 8. The DNA for the CDR3 is TGTGCCAGCAGCTTAAATAACAGGGGGCAAGTTGGAAACACCATATATTTT. Translation: CASSLNNRGQVGNTIYF.

This clone was recorded once. The rearrangement links TRBV19 to TRBJ2-3, with TRBD1 matching over 9 bases. The J segment lost 2 bases and the V segment lost 3 bases, leaving 9 bases of the junction unmatched. The CDR3 sequence is 17 residues long. CDR1 is LNHDA, CDR2 SQIVND, per germline (reference sequence). CDR3 loop: CASSILGQGGLTDTQYF. The CDR3 DNA is TGTGCCAGTAGTATTCTGGGACAGGGAGGACTCACAGATACGCAGTATTTT.

This clone is a singleton in its sample. This rearrangement joins TRBV6-1 to TRBJ2-3, with 9 bases matching TRBD2. The CDR3 contains 15 residues. With 3 bases clipped from V and 2 bases from J, the junction kept 3 bases outside the gene matches. Germline V gene data show CDR1 as MNHNS and CDR2 as SASEGT. The chain's CDR3 is CASSEGLAFTDTQYF. CDR3 in DNA: TGTGCCAGCAGTGAGGGACTAGCTTTCACAGATACGCAGTATTTT.

This chain uses TRBV6-4 with TRBJ2-3; D call uncertain. The V gene's germline CDR1 is MRHNA and CDR2 SNTAGT. Trimming left V 4 bases short and J 4 bases short, with 9 bases between. CDR3 length: 13 residues. CDR3 loop: CASSGAEADTQYF. CDR3 DNA sequence: TGTGCCAGCAGTGGAGCAGAGGCAGATACGCAGTATTTT.

As regards this clone: The same CDR3 is also encoded by other DNA sequences in this sample. The gene calls are TRBV9 and TRBJ1-2, with TRBD1 matching 12 bases. V shed 0 bases and J 5 bases; nucleotides not matched to a gene: 5. The CDR3 is 16 residues long. CDR1 and CDR2 (germline): SGDLS, YYNGEE. The CDR3 here is CASSVGGTGGKYGYTF. The CDR3 coding sequence is TGTGCCAGCAGCGTAGGGGGGACAGGGGGCAAGTATGGCTACACCTTC.

This chain uses TRBV5-1 with TRBJ2-5, with D unclear. CDR3 length equals 13 residues. The V gene lost 0 bases and the J gene lost 5 bases, with 8 bases spanning the gap. CDR1 and CDR2 from the germline V gene are SGHRS and YFSETQ. The CDR3 nucleotides read TGCGCCAGCAGCTTGGTTCGAGTGGAGACCCAGTACTTC. This codes for CASSLVRVETQYF.

CDR3 loop: CASSPNTFSGTDTQYF. Here the CDR3 DNA reads TGCGCCAGCAGCCCCAACACATTCTCTGGCACAGATACGCAGTATTTT. The chain carries TRBV4-1 and TRBJ2-3; no clear D gene. Germline lookup yields CDR1 MGHRA and CDR2 YSYEKL. The V end lost 4 bases, the J end lost 1 base, and 15 bases lay between the germline ends. The CDR3 has 16 amino acids.

J is TRBJ2-1 and V is TRBV6-5; D is perhaps TRBD2 (6 bases). Germline V gene sequence: CDR1 MNHEY, CDR2 SVGAGI. Trimming took off 0 bases at V and 8 bases at J, with 14 bases between the two ends. This CDR3 is built from 15 residues. CDR3 region: CASSYSSGSRDEQFF. The CDR3 DNA sequence: TGTGCCAGCAGTTACTCTTCCGGGAGTAGAGATGAGCAGTTCTTC.

V is TRBV5-6 and J is TRBJ2-7, with D maybe TRBD2 (6 bases). Trimming took off 1 base at V and 5 bases at J, with 13 bases between the two ends. There are 14 residues in the CDR3. Per the germline V gene, CDR1 is SGHDT and CDR2 is YYEEEE. CDR3 residues: CASSLFRGSHEQYF. Here the CDR3 DNA reads TGTGCCAGCAGCTTGTTCCGGGGGTCCCACGAGCAGTACTTC.

A single count supports this clone. The V and J genes are TRBV7-8 and TRBJ1-2; 9 bases agree with TRBD1. The J segment lost 7 bases and the V segment lost 8 bases, leaving 17 bases of the junction unmatched. Germline assignment: CDR1 SGHVS and CDR2 FQNEAQ. The CDR3 extends over 16 amino acids. DNA for the CDR3: TGTGCCAGCCAGGGCCATCCGGGACAGGGTATCCGTGGCTACACCTTC. Protein product: CASQGHPGQGIRGYTF.

The chain uses TRBV27 and TRBJ2-1; a weak D match, TRBD1 (7 bases). The CDR3 is 18 residues long. Germline values: CDR1 MNHEY, CDR2 SMNVEV (reference sequence). Trimming pared 4 bases from V and 0 bases from J, leaving 19 bases between. The CDR3 here is CASSSSQGGKSSYNEQFF. As DNA, the CDR3 is TGTGCCAGCAGTTCATCCCAGGGGGGAAAAAGCTCCTACAATGAGCAGTTCTTC.

The V call is TRBV7-9, the J call TRBJ2-1, with TRBD2 identical over 7 bases. The CDR3 runs 11 residues. Germline CDR1 and CDR2: SEHNR and FQNEAQ (reference sequence). The J segment lost 9 bases and the V segment lost 4 bases, leaving 0 bases of the junction unmatched. CDR3 DNA: TGTGCCAGCAGCTGGGGGGGTGAGCAGTTCTTC. Its protein is CASSWGGEQFF.